This TCR beta chain was recovered during a study of CD8+CD57+ T cells in acquired aplastic anemia. Sequencing was done on patients that had shown CD8+CD57+ cell expansion by flow cytometry. TCR beta VDJ combinations and CDR3 sequences were profiled from genomic DNA. TCRdb called the reads again in MiXCR, with one record for every CDR3 protein. The table includes under 200,000 distinct CDR3 sequences, around 48% detected once. V lost 8 bases to trimming and J lost 3 bases, with 11 bases between them. CDR3 length: 12 residues. The chain joins TRBV12-3 or TRBV12-4 to TRBJ2-7; perhaps TRBD2 as D (5 bases). Material for sequencing was sorted CD4+, CD8+, or CD8+CD57+ T cells (not recorded which) from PBMCs. The source is a human donor with aplastic anemia. The CDR3 reads CASAAEGYEQYF. In DNA form, the CDR3 reads TGTGCCAGCGCCGCAGAGGGCTACGAGCAGTACTTC.